The next 15 T cell receptor beta chains were all read from a single sample in a study of identical twins (dated by TCRdb to about 2016). The library was obtained by 5' RACE. Sequencing was performed on an Illumina HiSeq 2000. The public reads were reanalyzed by TCRdb: fastp trimming at Q25, MiXCR alignment, in-frame beta chains only. For every CDR3 protein sequence, its rows merge into one entry that carries the most common genes and DNA. A total of fewer than 900,000 distinct CDR3 sequences appear in this sample, around 20% of them only once. The ten largest clones take up roughly 4% of the sample. These sequences were also reported in another study, on T cells expressing NK-cell markers.

The sequencing input was PBMCs. These receptors were collected from a woman between 18 and 29 years old in good health.

This clonotype showed up many times. The chain joins TRBV3-1 to TRBJ2-3; 7 nucleotides line up with TRBD1. With V trimmed by 6 bases and J by 5 bases, 11 bases remained unmatched. CDR3 length: 15 residues. CDR1 is LGHDT, CDR2 YNNKEL, per germline (reference sequence). The CDR3 sequence is CASSVRQGMEDTQYF. The CDR3 DNA reads TGTGCCAGCAGTGTCCGACAGGGAATGGAAGATACGCAGTATTTT.

The chain recombines TRBV10-1 with TRBJ2-3; 10 bases map to TRBD1. Germline V gene lookup returns CDR1 WNHNN and CDR2 SYGVQD (reference sequence). Trimming at V came to 3 bases and at J to 6 bases, leaving 6 bases not matched to a gene. CDR3 length: 15 residues. This CDR3 reads CASSEPGQGTDTQYF. CDR3 bases: TGCGCCAGCAGTGAACCGGGACAGGGGACCGATACGCAGTATTTT.

This chain connects TRBV18 to TRBJ2-3, with a tentative D call TRBD1 (5 bases). CDR1 is KGHSH, CDR2 LQKENI, per germline. The CDR3 runs to 15 residues. V was pared by 0 bases and J by 3 bases, with 10 bases between. CDR3 loop: CASSPPSRQTDTQYF. The DNA for the CDR3 is TGTGCCAGCTCACCACCATCTCGACAGACAGATACGCAGTATTTT. Using reference TRBV18 and TRBJ2-3 for the parts outside the CDR3, the full variable domain is NAGVMQNPRHLVRRRGQEARLRCSPMKGHSHVYWYRQLPEEGLKFMVYLQKENIIDESGMPKERFSAEFPKEGPSILRIQQVVRGDSAAYFCASSPPSRQTDTQYFGPGTRLTVL.

This clonotype was seen a few times. The V call is TRBV7-9, the J call TRBJ2-5, with D perhaps given as TRBD1 or TRBD2 (5 bases each). Trimming took 5 bases from V and 5 from J, leaving 12 bases between them. Germline CDR1 SEHNR, CDR2 FQNEAQ (reference sequence). The CDR3 runs 13 residues. In nucleotides, the CDR3 is TGTGCCAGCAGCCGGGACCCAGGGGAGACCCAGTACTTC. This codes for CASSRDPGETQYF.

In this sample, this clonotype turned up many times. The genes are TRBV12-3 or TRBV12-4 and TRBJ1-2, with 10 nucleotides matching TRBD1. CDR3 length: 15 amino acids. V trimming: 6 bases; J trimming: 6 bases; junction bases outside the gene matches: 10. Here the CDR3 DNA reads TGTGCCAGCAGCCCCCAGGGACAGGGGCTCAATGGCTACACCTTC. Its protein product is CASSPQGQGLNGYTF.

V and J are TRBV4-1 and TRBJ2-1; D unresolved. This CDR3 is 17 amino acids long. The V gene lost 1 base and the J gene lost 12 bases, with 25 bases spanning the gap. Germline V gene sequence: CDR1 MGHRA, CDR2 YSYEKL. This CDR3 reads CASSQVAYPLSVGRQFF. In nucleotides, the CDR3 is TGCGCCAGCAGCCAAGTAGCATACCCTCTCTCTGTGGGTCGGCAGTTCTTC.

This clonotype was counted between two and nine times. The junction departs from germline at one end; a sequencing error may be responsible. The chain joins TRBV5-1 to TRBJ2-1, with D perhaps TRBD1 (5 bases). This CDR3 contains 12 residues. Germline V gene lookup returns CDR1 SGHRS and CDR2 YFSETQ. The CDR3 loop reads CASSRQYNEQFF. CDR3 DNA sequence: TGTGCCAGCAGTCGACAGTACAATGAGCAGTTCTTC.

The gene calls are TRBV7-2 and TRBJ2-1, with 8 bases that match TRBD2. J was trimmed by 7 bases and V by 5 bases; bases with no gene match: 7. CDR1 is SGHTA, CDR2 FQGNSA, per germline. The length of the CDR3 is 14 residues. The CDR3 loop reads CASSRLARINEQFF. CDR3 in DNA: TGTGCCAGCAGCCGACTAGCGCGTATAAATGAGCAGTTCTTC.

This clonotype was seen more than once but under ten times. The V and J genes are TRBV27 and TRBJ1-2; 7 nucleotides match TRBD1. The CDR3 has 14 amino acids. In germline, CDR1 is MNHEY, CDR2 SMNVEV (reference sequence). V shed 6 bases and J 5 bases; nucleotides not matched to a gene: 9. CDR3 in DNA: TGTGCCAGCAGACCCACGAGACAGGGTTATGGCTACACCTTC. Its protein is CASRPTRQGYGYTF.

The V and J genes are TRBV20-1 and TRBJ2-7; 8 bases match TRBD2. With V trimmed by 3 bases and J by 2 bases, 0 bases remained unmatched. The CDR3 totals 12 residues. Per the germline V gene, CDR1 is DFQATT and CDR2 is SNEGSKA (reference sequence). CDR3 sequence (DNA): TGCAGTGCTAGTAGCGGGACCTACGAGCAGTACTTC. Translation gives CSASSGTYEQYF.

This clonotype was detected a few times. The chain is built from TRBV15 and TRBJ2-7; D may be TRBD1 (6 bases). Deletions cut 11 bases from V and 2 bases from J, with 22 bases between. This CDR3 region has 15 residues. Germline CDR1 and CDR2: LNHNV and YYDKDF (reference sequence). The CDR3 loop reads CAVKSGQGPTYEQYF. Written as DNA, the CDR3 is TGTGCCGTTAAGAGTGGGCAGGGGCCTACCTACGAGCAGTACTTC.

This clonotype showed up many times. The chain couples TRBV18 to TRBJ1-3; D is uncertain. Germline CDR1 is KGHSH and CDR2 is LQKENI. Trimming removed 2 bases from V and 2 bases from J, with 7 bases in between. The CDR3 has 14 residues. DNA of the CDR3: TGTGCCAGCTCACCAGGGTTCACTGGAAACACCATATATTTT. Encoded protein: CASSPGFTGNTIYF.

The table lists this clonotype with a few counts. The rearrangement uses TRBV5-1 and TRBJ2-3; D not resolved. The CDR3 runs to 14 residues. Trimming removed 0 bases from V and 6 bases from J, with 11 bases in between. Germline-derived CDR1 and CDR2 are SGHRS and YFSETQ. CDR3 sequence: CASSLGVAADTQYF. The DNA of the CDR3 is TGCGCCAGCAGCTTGGGGGTAGCAGCCGATACGCAGTATTTT.

This clonotype occurred many times. This chain uses TRBV5-6 with TRBJ2-1, with TRBD2 matching 11 bases. Trimming cost V 4 bases and J 1 base; bases outside gene matches: 7. The germline V gene encodes CDR1 SGHDT and CDR2 YYEEEE. The CDR3 is made up of 17 amino acids. The CDR3 sequence: CASSRLAGGISYNEQFF. CDR3 DNA sequence: TGTGCCAGCAGCCGCTTAGCGGGGGGGATTTCCTACAATGAGCAGTTCTTC.

The chain employs TRBV7-3 and TRBJ2-1; no reliable D call. The germline gives CDR1 SGHTA, CDR2 FQGTGA. Trimming pared 1 base from V and 0 bases from J, leaving 10 bases between. There are 16 residues in the CDR3. The DNA of the CDR3 is TGTGCCAGCAGCTTAAATACTCTTCGCTCCTACAATGAGCAGTTCTTC. This gives the protein CASSLNTLRSYNEQFF.